These 28 T cell receptor beta chains originate from one sample sequenced in a study of cytomegalovirus exposure and HLA in healthy donors. In the PCR, 60 Vbeta and 13 Jbeta primers were used. Sequenced by immunoSEQ multiplex PCR; TCRdb stores in-frame clones only, minus some. The sample includes roughly 100,000 clones, roughly 80% of them seen just once. The sequenced material came from PBMCs. The source is a female donor in good health and CMV-seropositive.

DNA for the CDR3: TGTGCCAGCAGTCACCAGGGGGCTAGCTCCTACAATGAGCAGTTCTTC. Amino acids: CASSHQGASSYNEQFF. The chain carries TRBV27 and TRBJ2-1, with TRBD1 identical over 8 bases. The CDR3 runs 16 residues. The germline CDR1 and CDR2 sequences are MNHEY and SMNVEV (reference sequence). Trimming cost V 5 bases and J 0 bases; bases outside gene matches: 6.

This clone has only one observation. The chain is built from TRBV19 and TRBJ2-7; TRBD2 might be the D (6 bases). The CDR3 contains 14 residues. Trimming took off 7 bases at V and 3 bases at J, with 16 bases between the two ends. Germline CDR1 reads LNHDA; CDR2 reads SQIVND (reference sequence). DNA of the CDR3: TGTGCCAGTACCCGGAGGGCGTTTCTCTACGAGCAGTACTTC. The encoded protein is CASTRRAFLYEQYF.

V gene TRBV7-3 combines with J gene TRBJ2-5; D possibly corresponds to TRBD1 (6 bases). The CDR3 covers 13 residues. Germline V CDR1 and CDR2: SGHTA, FQGTGA. V lost 4 bases to trimming and J lost 7 bases, with 13 bases between them. The CDR3: CASSSGALGTQYF. CDR3 in DNA: TGTGCCAGCAGCTCAGGGGCCCTGGGGACCCAGTACTTC. The full variable domain, with the rest looked up from reference TRBV7-3 and TRBJ2-5, is GAGVSQTPSNKVTEKGKYVELRCDPISGHTALYWYRQSLGQGPEFLIYFQGTGAADDSGLPNDRFFAVRPEGSVSTLKIQRTERGDSAVYLCASSSGALGTQYFGPGTRLLVL.

The chain is built from TRBV29-1 and TRBJ2-7; no clear D gene. V was trimmed by 6 bases and J by 7 bases, leaving 10 bases between them. Germline lookup yields CDR1 SQVTM and CDR2 ANQGSEA. The CDR3 runs to 10 residues. The CDR3 here is CSVSSGEQYF. CDR3 in DNA: TGCAGCGTGTCCTCCGGGGAGCAGTACTTC.

V is TRBV30 and J is TRBJ1-3; D is perhaps TRBD1 (6 bases). V was trimmed by 2 bases and J by 4 bases, leaving 18 bases between them. In germline, CDR1 is GTSNPN, CDR2 SVGIG (reference sequence). The CDR3 length is 16 residues. In DNA, the CDR3 is TGTGCCTGGAGTCCCTCGGACAGAACGCCAGGAAACACCATATATTTT. It is translated as CAWSPSDRTPGNTIYF.

This clone came up a few times. The chain has TRBV19 and TRBJ2-1; TRBD2 is a possible D gene (7 bases). V was trimmed by 7 bases and J by 15 bases, leaving 25 bases between them. The CDR3 spans 14 residues. The V gene's germline CDR1 is LNHDA and CDR2 SQIVND (reference sequence). CDR3 sequence reads: CASISSPRRGAWFF. CDR3 DNA sequence: TGTGCCAGTATCTCGTCCCCTCGCCGGGGGGCATGGTTCTTC. The full variable domain, rest sourced from reference TRBV19 and TRBJ2-1, is DGGITQSPKYLFRKEGQNVTLSCEQNLNHDAMYWYRQDPGQGLRLIYYSQIVNDFQKGDIAEGYSVSREKKESFPLTVTSAQKNPTAFYLCASISSPRRGAWFFGPGTRLTVL.

This chain joins TRBV27 and TRBJ2-3; possibly TRBD2 for D (5 bases). The CDR3 has 11 amino acids. CDR1 and CDR2 (germline): MNHEY, SMNVEV (reference sequence). V lost 8 bases and J lost 9, with 12 bases in between. CDR3 DNA: TGTGCCAGCTCTAAACGGGGAACGCAGTATTTT. Protein sequence: CASSKRGTQYF.

The count of this clone is one. The gene calls are TRBV11-3 and TRBJ2-2, with 12 bases identical to TRBD2. Germline CDR1 is SGHNT and CDR2 is YENEEA. V was clipped by 2 bases and J by 3 bases; unmatched bases: 10. The CDR3 extends over 19 amino acids. The CDR3 DNA follows: TGTGCCAGCAGCTTAACCACCTCTAGCGGGAGGGGGGACACCGGGGAGCTGTTTTTT. Residues: CASSLTTSSGRGDTGELFF.

This clone was picked up a small number of times. V usage is TRBV5-5 and J usage is TRBJ2-2, with unresolved D. The V gene lost 4 bases and the J gene lost 2 bases, with 12 bases spanning the gap. This CDR3 has 15 residues. The germline V gene encodes CDR1 SGHKS and CDR2 YYEKEE (reference sequence). The CDR3 nucleotides read TGTGCCAGCAGCCAAAGGCAGCGAAACACCGGGGAGCTGTTTTTT. Protein product: CASSQRQRNTGELFF.

The chain couples TRBV6-5 to TRBJ1-1; 7 positions agree with TRBD1. The length of the CDR3 is 14 residues. V shed 7 bases and J 3 bases; nucleotides not matched to a gene: 8. Germline CDR1 and CDR2: MNHEY and SVGAGI. The DNA of the CDR3 is TGTGCCAGCAACAGGGACAGAACATACACTGAAGCTTTCTTT. Its protein is CASNRDRTYTEAFF.

The CDR3 reads CAWGLGTVDEKLFF. CDR3 coding DNA: TGTGCCTGGGGACTCGGGACAGTGGATGAAAAACTGTTTTTT. V usage is TRBV30 and J usage is TRBJ1-4; TRBD1 aligns across 7 bases. This CDR3 has 14 residues. The trim removed 5 bases at V and 6 bases at J, leaving 9 bases unmatched. CDR1 and CDR2 from the germline V gene are GTSNPN and SVGIG (reference sequence).

The chain recombines TRBV5-4 with TRBJ2-1; 7 nucleotides match TRBD1. The J segment lost 0 bases and the V segment lost 0 bases, leaving 12 bases of the junction unmatched. This CDR3 has 19 residues. Germline V gene data show CDR1 as SGHNT and CDR2 as YYREEE (reference sequence). CDR3 region: CASSLGPFRGMRSYNEQFF. The CDR3 nucleotides are TGTGCCAGCAGCTTGGGCCCCTTCAGGGGGATGCGCTCCTACAATGAGCAGTTCTTC.

This sequence joins TRBV5-8 and TRBJ2-7, with a tentative D call TRBD2 (6 bases). In germline, CDR1 is SGHTS, CDR2 YDEGEE. V gave up 2 bases and J gave up 3 bases, with 9 bases separating them. The CDR3 loop spans 13 amino acids. CDR3 amino acids: CASSFGGGYEQYF. The DNA for the CDR3 is TGTGCCAGCAGCTTTGGGGGAGGCTACGAGCAGTACTTC.

The chain combines TRBV19 with TRBJ2-3; 8 nucleotides line up with TRBD2. The CDR3 is 16 amino acids. Germline-derived CDR1 and CDR2 are LNHDA and SQIVND (reference sequence). With V trimmed by 6 bases and J by 1 base, 9 bases remained unmatched. The CDR3 here is CASRTTSGGGTDTQYF. As DNA, the CDR3 is TGTGCCAGTAGAACCACGTCGGGAGGGGGCACAGATACGCAGTATTTT.

This sequence joins TRBV7-2 and TRBJ1-2, with a tentative D call TRBD1 (6 bases). The CDR3 loop spans 12 amino acids. The V end lost 4 bases, the J end lost 5 bases, and 8 bases lay between the germline ends. Germline CDR1 reads SGHTA; CDR2 reads FQGNSA. CDR3 sequence reads: CASSSDRYGYTF. CDR3 coding DNA: TGTGCCAGCAGCTCGGACAGATATGGCTACACCTTC.

The chain carries TRBV11-2 and TRBJ2-1; TRBD1 might be the D (6 bases). CDR3 length equals 12 residues. Trimming took off 3 bases at V and 15 bases at J, with 15 bases between the two ends. Germline lookup yields CDR1 SGHAT and CDR2 FQNNGV. Here the CDR3 DNA reads TGTGCCAGCAGCTTCCACAGGGAGATTGTGTTCTTC. Translated, it gives CASSFHREIVFF.

V and J are TRBV4-1 and TRBJ2-1; 8 bases match TRBD2. The CDR3 extends over 16 amino acids. After removal of 4 bases from V and 6 bases from J, the junction contained 11 bases not matched to a gene. From germline, CDR1 is MGHRA and CDR2 YSYEKL. The CDR3 DNA reads as TGCGCCAGCAGCCCAGGCCCCGCGGGGGGAGGCAATGAGCAGTTCTTC. Protein product: CASSPGPAGGGNEQFF.

This chain links TRBV28 with TRBJ1-4; 9 bases line up with TRBD1. CDR3 length equals 14 residues. Losses at the gene ends were 5 bases for V and 9 bases for J; bases not matched to a gene: 7. CDR1 is MDHEN, CDR2 SYDVKM, per germline. CDR3: CASSDPGQGQKLFF. CDR3 nucleotides: TGTGCCAGCAGTGACCCGGGACAGGGACAAAAACTGTTTTTT.

The V gene is TRBV27, the J gene TRBJ2-1; 9 bases fit TRBD1. The CDR3 sequence is 15 residues long. With V trimmed by 5 bases and J by 2 bases, 4 bases remained unmatched. Germline CDR1 and CDR2: MNHEY and SMNVEV (reference sequence). The DNA for the CDR3 is TGTGCCAGCAGTATAACAGGGGGCGCCTACAATGAGCAGTTCTTC. This sequence encodes CASSITGGAYNEQFF.

The gene calls are TRBV13 and TRBJ2-7, with 13 bases lining up with TRBD2. V lost 4 bases and J lost 3; bases outside the gene matches: 3. Germline loops: CDR1 PRHDT, CDR2 FYEKMQ (reference sequence). The CDR3 runs to 15 residues. In nucleotides, the CDR3 is TGTGCCAGCAGCTCTGGACTAGCGGGGGACTACGAGCAGTACTTC. The encoded protein is CASSSGLAGDYEQYF. Together with reference TRBV13 and TRBJ2-7, the CDR3 gives the full variable domain: AAGVIQSPRHLIKEKRETATLKCYPIPRHDTVYWYQQGPGQDPQFLISFYEKMQSDKGSIPDRFSAQQFSDYHSELNMSSLELGDSALYFCASSSGLAGDYEQYFGPGTRLTVT.

The J gene is TRBJ1-5, the V gene TRBV2, with 8 bases fitting TRBD1. V dropped 5 bases and J dropped 0; count of bases not matched to a gene: 3. The CDR3 length is 15 residues. Germline V CDR1 and CDR2: SNHLY, FYNNEI. CDR3 DNA sequence: TGTGCCAGCAGTCAGGACAGGGCTAGCAATCAGCCCCAGCATTTT. Amino acid sequence: CASSQDRASNQPQHF. Looking up the rest from reference TRBV2 and TRBJ1-5 gives the full variable domain: EPEVTQTPSHQVTQMGQEVILRCVPISNHLYFYWYRQILGQKVEFLVSFYNNEISEKSEIFDDQFSVERPDGSNFTLKIRSTKLEDSAMYFCASSQDRASNQPQHFGDGTRLSIL.

The V call is TRBV5-1, the J call TRBJ2-3, with 10 bases matching TRBD1. The germline CDR1 and CDR2 sequences are SGHRS and YFSETQ. V gave up 3 bases and J gave up 1 base; unmatched junction bases: 8. The CDR3 sequence is 17 residues long. Here the CDR3 reads CASSSATGGRRTDTQYF. CDR3 bases: TGCGCCAGCAGCTCGGCGACAGGGGGCCGCCGCACAGATACGCAGTATTTT.

The rearrangement links TRBV4-2 to TRBJ1-1; 10 bases match TRBD1. The CDR3 totals 15 residues. After removal of 2 bases from V and 12 bases from J, the junction contained 12 bases not matched to a gene. Germline V gene lookup returns CDR1 LGHNA and CDR2 YNFKEQ. CDR3 nucleotide sequence: TGTGCCAGCAGCCAACACCCGGGACAGGGGCTGGATCCTTTCTTT. This gives the protein CASSQHPGQGLDPFF.

The chain carries TRBV5-6 and TRBJ1-3; no clear D. This CDR3 is built from 16 residues. Trimming cost V 4 bases and J 5 bases, with 19 bases left between them. CDR1 and CDR2 from the germline V gene are SGHDT and YYEEEE. CDR3 residues: CASSTGRPEIRNTIYF. CDR3 sequence (DNA): TGTGCCAGCAGCACCGGGAGGCCCGAGATTAGAAACACCATATATTTT.

This chain connects TRBV5-6 to TRBJ2-5, with TRBD2 matching over 8 bases. In germline, CDR1 is SGHDT, CDR2 YYEEEE. V shed 2 bases and J 3 bases; nucleotides not matched to a gene: 12. The CDR3 length is 17 residues. The CDR3 DNA reads as TGTGCCAGCAGCTTACAGGTGGCGGGAGGTCTTAAAGAGACCCAGTACTTC. Its translation: CASSLQVAGGLKETQYF. Complete variable domain (other parts from reference TRBV5-6 and TRBJ2-5): DAGVTQSPTHLIKTRGQQVTLRCSPKSGHDTVSWYQQALGQGPQFIFQYYEEEERQRGNFPDRFSGHQFPNYSSELNVNALLLGDSALYLCASSLQVAGGLKETQYFGPGTRLLVL.

This clone was detected a few times. The rearrangement joins TRBV18 to TRBJ2-7; D uncertain. CDR3 size: 13 residues. Deletions cut 3 bases from V and 4 bases from J, with 10 bases between. Germline V gene data show CDR1 as KGHSH and CDR2 as LQKENI. CDR3: CASSPPARYEQYF. In nucleotides, the CDR3 is TGTGCCAGCTCACCCCCCGCTAGATACGAGCAGTACTTC.

J is TRBJ1-1 and V is TRBV10-3; D is ambiguous. Germline V gene sequence: CDR1 ENHRY, CDR2 SYGVKD. The V end was cut by 3 bases, the J end by 4 bases, with 6 bases between. The CDR3 consists of 12 residues. The CDR3 here is CAISERGTEAFF. CDR3 bases: TGTGCCATCAGTGAACGGGGCACTGAAGCTTTCTTT.

This chain connects TRBV6-1 to TRBJ1-1, with 7 bases matching TRBD1. Per the germline V gene, CDR1 is MNHNS and CDR2 is SASEGT. V dropped 7 bases and J dropped 3; count of bases not matched to a gene: 11. The CDR3 contains 15 residues. Written as DNA, the CDR3 is TGTGCCAGCAACCTCCGAGGGGGCTCGTACACTGAAGCTTTCTTT. It specifies CASNLRGGSYTEAFF.